This T cell receptor beta chain was documented in a study of shared clonotypes between healthy human individuals. Study-level background: Per donor, three plates held CD4 naive cells, three held CD4 memory, two held CD8 naive and one held CD8 memory.

Notes on this clone: Antigen specificity is unknown.

General study results and limits: Larger estimated richness was generally seen in naive subsets than in memory subsets. Relative to their counterparts shared across all four donors, non-shared clonotypes exhibited diminished generation probabilities.

CD45RO-negative, CCR7-selected cells formed the naive CD8 fraction, which excluded terminally differentiated effector memory CD45RA+ cells. Those who donated, Caucasian adults without exception, all lived in Nashville, Tennessee. CDR3 length equals 15 residues. V gave up 3 bases and J gave up 0 bases, with 9 bases separating them. Germline values: CDR1 MDHEN, CDR2 SYDVKM. Generated by immunoSEQ multiplex PCR, the TCRdb table keeps only in-frame clones and is missing some. The sample holds about 2.1 million clones, 93% seen once. The chain combines TRBV28 with TRBJ2-1; D ambiguous. This TCR came from a young man in good health. Some clones in this sample may be carry-over from other donors' samples. The sample consisted of naive CD8+ T cells from PBMCs. The CDR3 bases are TGTGCCAGCAGTTTGGGTTTACGCTCCTACAATGAGCAGTTCTTC. Amino acids: CASSLGLRSYNEQFF.